This TCR beta chain was captured in a study of regulatory T cells in long-lasting Graves disease. This clonotype was seen repeatedly, ten times or more. The germline CDR1 and CDR2 sequences are SEHNR and FQNEAQ (reference sequence). The CDR3 is 17 residues long. V lost 6 bases and J lost 4; bases outside the gene matches: 15. Time point described: newly diagnosed GD, antithyroid drugs for less than 3 months. With RNA extracted from PBMCs as input, the TCR library was made. Arm-PCR with iRepertoire HTBI primers amplified the CDR3 regions for these TCR beta libraries. TCRdb redid the calling of the multiplex PCR reads with MiXCR, one entry per CDR3 protein. The table includes around 400,000 distinct CDR3 sequences, 14% to 15% detected once. Another study also made use of these data, one on T cells in Graves' hyperthyroidism and ophthalmopathy.

Material: peripheral blood mononuclear cells (PBMCs), obtained at new diagnosis, from a patient treated with antithyroid drugs. The chain carries TRBV7-9 and TRBJ2-7; 10 bases are shared with TRBD2. This clonotype was obtained from a woman aged 35 to 49 with Graves disease. The CDR3 sequence is CASSSGTSAFRSYEQYF. The DNA for the CDR3 is TGTGCCAGCAGTTCCGGGACTAGCGCATTTAGGAGTTACGAGCAGTACTTC. Full variable domain (outside the CDR3, taken from reference TRBV7-9 and TRBJ2-7): DTGVSQNPRHKITKRGQNVTFRCDPISEHNRLYWYRQTLGQGPEFLTYFQNEAQLEKSRLLSDRFSAERPKGSFSTLEIQRTEQGDSAMYLCASSSGTSAFRSYEQYFGPGTRLTVT.